This TCR beta chain was documented in a study of T cells after yellow fever vaccination. Per germline, CDR1 SQVTM and CDR2 ANQGSEA. This CDR3 region has 13 residues. The germline V and J ends were trimmed by 2 bases and 0 bases, with 5 bases remaining between them. This clonotype was counted a few times. Its antigen is currently unknown. MiXCR, run by TCRdb on the 5' RACE reads, gives a single entry per CDR3 protein. Of hundreds of thousands of distinct CDR3 sequences in the sample, roughly an eighth were seen once. Study results and caveats: FACS-sorted repertoires could harbor abundant contaminating bulk-population clonotypes.

V usage is TRBV29-1 and J usage is TRBJ1-5, with D hard to call. The source was PBMCs, collected on the day of the yellow fever booster vaccination. This sequence originates from a man aged 25 to 40 who received the YFV17D yellow fever vaccine. DNA of the CDR3: TGCAGCGTTGAATATAGTAGCAATCAGCCCCAGCATTTT. Protein: CSVEYSSNQPQHF.